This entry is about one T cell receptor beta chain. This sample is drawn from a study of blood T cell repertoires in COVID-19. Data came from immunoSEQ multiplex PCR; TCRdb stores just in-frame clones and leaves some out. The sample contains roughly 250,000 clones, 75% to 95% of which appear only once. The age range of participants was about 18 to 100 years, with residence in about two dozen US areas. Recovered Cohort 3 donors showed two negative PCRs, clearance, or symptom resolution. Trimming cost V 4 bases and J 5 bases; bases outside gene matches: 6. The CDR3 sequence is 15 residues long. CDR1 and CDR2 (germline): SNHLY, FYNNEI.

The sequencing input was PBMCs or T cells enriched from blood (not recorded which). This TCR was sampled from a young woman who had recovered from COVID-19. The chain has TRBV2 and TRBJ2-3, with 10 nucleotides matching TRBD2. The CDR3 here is CASSVLAGGVDTQYF. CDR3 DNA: TGTGCCAGCAGTGTTTTAGCGGGAGGAGTAGATACGCAGTATTTT.